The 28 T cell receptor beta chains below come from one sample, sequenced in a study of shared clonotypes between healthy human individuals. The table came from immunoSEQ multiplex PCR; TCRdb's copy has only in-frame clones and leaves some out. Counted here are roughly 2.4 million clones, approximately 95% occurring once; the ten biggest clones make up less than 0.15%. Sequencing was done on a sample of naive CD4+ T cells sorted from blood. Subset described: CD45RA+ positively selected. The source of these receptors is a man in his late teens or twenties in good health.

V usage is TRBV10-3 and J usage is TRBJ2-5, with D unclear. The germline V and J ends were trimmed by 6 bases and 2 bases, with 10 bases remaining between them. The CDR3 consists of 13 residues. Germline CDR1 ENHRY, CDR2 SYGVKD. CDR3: CAISQSAQETQYF. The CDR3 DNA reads TGTGCCATCAGCCAAAGCGCGCAAGAGACCCAGTACTTC.

This CDR3 reads CVVGANYGYTF. The DNA of the CDR3 is TGTGTCGTAGGAGCTAACTATGGCTACACCTTC. The rearrangement links TRBV28 to TRBJ1-2; no reliable D call. The V gene's germline CDR1 is MDHEN and CDR2 SYDVKM. This CDR3 region has 11 residues.

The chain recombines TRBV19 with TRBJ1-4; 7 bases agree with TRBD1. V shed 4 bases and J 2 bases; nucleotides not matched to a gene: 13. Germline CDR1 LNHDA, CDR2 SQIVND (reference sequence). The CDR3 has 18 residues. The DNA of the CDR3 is TGTGCCAGTAGTAGGCGCCCCCTAAGGGGGCCGACTAATGAAAAACTGTTTTTT. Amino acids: CASSRRPLRGPTNEKLFF.

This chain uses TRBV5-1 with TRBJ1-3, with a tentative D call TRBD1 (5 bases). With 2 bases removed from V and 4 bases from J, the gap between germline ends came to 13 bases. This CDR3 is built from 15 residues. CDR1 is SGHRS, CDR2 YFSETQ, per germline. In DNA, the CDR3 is TGCGCCAGCAGCTTTAATCAGGGAGCCGGAAACACCATATATTTT. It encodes CASSFNQGAGNTIYF.

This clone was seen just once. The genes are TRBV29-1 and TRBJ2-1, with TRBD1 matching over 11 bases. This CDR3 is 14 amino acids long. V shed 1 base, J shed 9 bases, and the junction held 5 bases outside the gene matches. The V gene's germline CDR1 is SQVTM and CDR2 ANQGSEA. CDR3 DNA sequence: TGCAGCGTTGAAGTTTGGACAGGGGGCGGTGAGCAGTTCTTC. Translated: CSVEVWTGGGEQFF.

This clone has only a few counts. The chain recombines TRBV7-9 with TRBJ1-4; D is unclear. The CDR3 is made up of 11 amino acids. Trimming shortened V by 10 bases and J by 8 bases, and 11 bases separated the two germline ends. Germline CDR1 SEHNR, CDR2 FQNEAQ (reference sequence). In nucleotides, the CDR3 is TGTGCCACCGCATGGGGAGAAAAACTGTTTTTT. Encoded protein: CATAWGEKLFF. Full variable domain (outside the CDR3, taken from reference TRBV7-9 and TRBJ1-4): DTGVSQNPRHKITKRGQNVTFRCDPISEHNRLYWYRQTLGQGPEFLTYFQNEAQLEKSRLLSDRFSAERPKGSFSTLEIQRTEQGDSAMYLCATAWGEKLFFGSGTQLSVL.

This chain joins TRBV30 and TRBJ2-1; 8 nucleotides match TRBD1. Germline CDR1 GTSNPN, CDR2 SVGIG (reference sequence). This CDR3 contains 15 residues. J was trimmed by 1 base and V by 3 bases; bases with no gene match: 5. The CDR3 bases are TGTGCCTGGAGGAGACAGGGGAATTCCTACAATGAGCAGTTCTTC. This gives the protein CAWRRQGNSYNEQFF. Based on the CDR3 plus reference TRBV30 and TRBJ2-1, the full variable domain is SQTIHQWPATLVQPVGSPLSLECTVEGTSNPNLYWYRQAAGRGLQLLFYSVGIGQISSEVPQNLSASRPQDRQFILSSKKLLLSDSGFYLCAWRRQGNSYNEQFFGPGTRLTVL.

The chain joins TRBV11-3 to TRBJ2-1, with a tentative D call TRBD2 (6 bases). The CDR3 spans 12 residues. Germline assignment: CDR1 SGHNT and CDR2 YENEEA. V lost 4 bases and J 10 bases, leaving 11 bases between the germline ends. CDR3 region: CASSYLSGEQFF. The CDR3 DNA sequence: TGTGCCAGCAGCTACCTAAGCGGGGAGCAGTTCTTC.

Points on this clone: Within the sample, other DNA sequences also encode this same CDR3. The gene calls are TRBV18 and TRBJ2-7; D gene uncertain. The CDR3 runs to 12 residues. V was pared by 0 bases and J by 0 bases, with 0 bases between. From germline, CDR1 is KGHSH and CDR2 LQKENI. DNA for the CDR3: TGTGCCAGCTCACCACCCTCCTACGAGCAGTACTTC. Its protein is CASSPPSYEQYF.

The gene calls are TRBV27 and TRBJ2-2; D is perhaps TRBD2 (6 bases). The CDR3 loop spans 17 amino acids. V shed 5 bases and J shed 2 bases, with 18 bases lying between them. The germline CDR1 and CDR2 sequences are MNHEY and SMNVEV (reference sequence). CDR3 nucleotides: TGTGCCAGCAGTGCATTAGGAGGGATAATCAACACCGGGGAGCTGTTTTTT. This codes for CASSALGGIINTGELFF.

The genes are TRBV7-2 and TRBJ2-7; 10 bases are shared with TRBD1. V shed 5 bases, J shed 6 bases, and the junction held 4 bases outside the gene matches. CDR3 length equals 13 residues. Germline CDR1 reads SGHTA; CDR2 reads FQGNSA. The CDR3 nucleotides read TGTGCCAGCAGCCGGGACAGGGGAAGCGAGCAGTACTTC. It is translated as CASSRDRGSEQYF. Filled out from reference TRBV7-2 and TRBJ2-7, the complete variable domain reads GAGVSQSPSNKVTEKGKDVELRCDPISGHTALYWYRQSLGQGLEFLIYFQGNSAPDKSGLPSDRFSAERTGGSVSTLTIQRTQQEDSAVYLCASSRDRGSEQYFGPGTRLTVT.

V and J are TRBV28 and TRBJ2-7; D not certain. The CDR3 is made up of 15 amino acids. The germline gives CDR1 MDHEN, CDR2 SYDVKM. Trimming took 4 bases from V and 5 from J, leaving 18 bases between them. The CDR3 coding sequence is TGTGCCAGCAGTTATCCTTGGGCCCTAGGAGACGAGCAGTACTTC. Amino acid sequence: CASSYPWALGDEQYF.

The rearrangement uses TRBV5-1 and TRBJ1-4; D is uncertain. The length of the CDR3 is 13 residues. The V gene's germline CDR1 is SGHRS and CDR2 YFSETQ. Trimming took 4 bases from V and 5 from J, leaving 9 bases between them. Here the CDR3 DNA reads TGCGCCAGCAGCGGGCACACCAATGAAAAACTGTTTTTT. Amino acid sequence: CASSGHTNEKLFF.

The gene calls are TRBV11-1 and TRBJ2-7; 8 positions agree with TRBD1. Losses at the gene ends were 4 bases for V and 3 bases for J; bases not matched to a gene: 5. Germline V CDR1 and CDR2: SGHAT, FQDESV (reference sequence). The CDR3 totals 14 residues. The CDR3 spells CASSSDRVSYEQYF. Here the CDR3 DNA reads TGTGCCAGCAGCTCGGACAGGGTGAGCTACGAGCAGTACTTC.

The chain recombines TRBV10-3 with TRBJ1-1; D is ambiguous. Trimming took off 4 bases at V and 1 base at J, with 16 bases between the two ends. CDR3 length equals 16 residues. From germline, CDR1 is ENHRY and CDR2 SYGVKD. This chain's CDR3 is CAISVRWEGGNTEAFF. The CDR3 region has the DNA TGTGCCATCAGTGTACGGTGGGAAGGTGGGAACACTGAAGCTTTCTTT.

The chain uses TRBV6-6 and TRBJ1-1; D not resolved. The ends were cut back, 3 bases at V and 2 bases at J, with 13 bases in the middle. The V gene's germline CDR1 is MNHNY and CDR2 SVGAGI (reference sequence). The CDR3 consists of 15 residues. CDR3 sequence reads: CASSYVDHSNTEAFF. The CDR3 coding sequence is TGTGCCAGCAGTTATGTTGACCACTCAAACACTGAAGCTTTCTTT.

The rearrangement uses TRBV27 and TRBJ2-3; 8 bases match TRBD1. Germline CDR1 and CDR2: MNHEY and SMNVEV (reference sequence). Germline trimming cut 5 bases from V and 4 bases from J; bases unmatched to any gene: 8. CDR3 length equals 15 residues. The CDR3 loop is CASSAGQGWADTQYF. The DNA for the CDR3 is TGTGCCAGCAGTGCCGGACAGGGATGGGCAGATACGCAGTATTTT.

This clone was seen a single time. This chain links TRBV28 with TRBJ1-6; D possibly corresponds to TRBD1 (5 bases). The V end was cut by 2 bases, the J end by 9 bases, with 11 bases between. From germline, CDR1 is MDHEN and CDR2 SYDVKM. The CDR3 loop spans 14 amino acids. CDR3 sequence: CASSLGQGSSPLHF. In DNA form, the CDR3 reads TGTGCCAGCAGTTTAGGTCAGGGTTCTTCACCCCTCCACTTT.

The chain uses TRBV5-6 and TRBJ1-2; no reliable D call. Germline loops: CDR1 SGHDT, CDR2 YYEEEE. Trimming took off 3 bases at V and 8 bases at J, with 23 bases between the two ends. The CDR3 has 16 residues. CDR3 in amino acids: CASSSSKEASWVGYTF. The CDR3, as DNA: TGTGCCAGCAGCTCCTCCAAGGAGGCCAGTTGGGTAGGCTACACCTTC.

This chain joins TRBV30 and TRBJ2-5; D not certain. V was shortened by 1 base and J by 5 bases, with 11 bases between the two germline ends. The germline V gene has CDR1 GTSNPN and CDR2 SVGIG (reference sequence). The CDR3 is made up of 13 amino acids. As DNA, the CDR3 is TGTGCCTGGAGTGGGGGTCCCACGGAGACCCAGTACTTC. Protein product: CAWSGGPTETQYF.

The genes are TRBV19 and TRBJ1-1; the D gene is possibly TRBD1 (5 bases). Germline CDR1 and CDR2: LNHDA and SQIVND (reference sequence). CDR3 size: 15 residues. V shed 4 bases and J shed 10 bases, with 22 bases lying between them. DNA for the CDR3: TGTGCCAGTAGTAAATTCTCAGCAGGGCAGGCCTCAGCTTTCTTT. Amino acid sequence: CASSKFSAGQASAFF.

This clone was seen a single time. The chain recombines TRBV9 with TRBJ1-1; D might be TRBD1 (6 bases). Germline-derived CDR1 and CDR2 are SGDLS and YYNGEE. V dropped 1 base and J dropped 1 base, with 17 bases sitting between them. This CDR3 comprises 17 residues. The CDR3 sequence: CASSVSYKQGGNTEAFF. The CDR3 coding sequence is TGTGCCAGCAGCGTATCTTACAAACAGGGAGGGAACACTGAAGCTTTCTTT.

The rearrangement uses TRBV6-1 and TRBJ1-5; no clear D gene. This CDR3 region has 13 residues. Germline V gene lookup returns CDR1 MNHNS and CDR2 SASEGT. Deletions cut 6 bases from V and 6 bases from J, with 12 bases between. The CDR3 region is CASSQGEIQPQHF. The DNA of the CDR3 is TGTGCCAGCAGCCAAGGCGAGATTCAGCCCCAGCATTTT.

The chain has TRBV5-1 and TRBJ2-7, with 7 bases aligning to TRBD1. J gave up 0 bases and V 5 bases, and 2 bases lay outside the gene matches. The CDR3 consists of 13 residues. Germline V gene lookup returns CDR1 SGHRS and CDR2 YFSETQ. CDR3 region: CASRGQSSYEQYF. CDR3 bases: TGCGCCAGCAGGGGACAGAGCTCCTACGAGCAGTACTTC.

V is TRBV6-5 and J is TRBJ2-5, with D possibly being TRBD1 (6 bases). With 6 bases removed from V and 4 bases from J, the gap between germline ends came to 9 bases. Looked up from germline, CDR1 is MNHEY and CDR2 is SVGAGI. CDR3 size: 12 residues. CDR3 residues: CASRDRRETQYF. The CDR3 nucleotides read TGTGCCAGCAGAGACAGGAGAGAGACCCAGTACTTC.

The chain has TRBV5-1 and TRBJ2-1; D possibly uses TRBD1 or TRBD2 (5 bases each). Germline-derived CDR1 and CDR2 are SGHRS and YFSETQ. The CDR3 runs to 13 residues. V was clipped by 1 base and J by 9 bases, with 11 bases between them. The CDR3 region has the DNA TGCGCCAGCAGCTTGTTGAGGGGTCGTGAGCAGTTCTTC. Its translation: CASSLLRGREQFF.

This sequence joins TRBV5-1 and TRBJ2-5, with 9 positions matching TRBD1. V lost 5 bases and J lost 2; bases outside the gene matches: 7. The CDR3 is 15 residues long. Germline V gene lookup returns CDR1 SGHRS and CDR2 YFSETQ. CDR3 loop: CASRPTGGPQETQYF. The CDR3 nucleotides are TGCGCCAGCAGGCCCACAGGGGGCCCTCAAGAGACCCAGTACTTC.

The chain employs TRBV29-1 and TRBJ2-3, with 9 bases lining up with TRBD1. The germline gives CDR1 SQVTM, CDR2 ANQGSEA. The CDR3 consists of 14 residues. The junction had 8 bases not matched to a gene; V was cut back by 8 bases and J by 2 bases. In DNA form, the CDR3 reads TGCAGCTTCCTGGGGACAGGGCACACAGATACGCAGTATTTT. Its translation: CSFLGTGHTDTQYF.